The entry that follows covers one T cell receptor (beta chain) sequence. This record belongs to a study of blood T cell repertoires in COVID-19. Study in general: In each case, the material was cDNA or gDNA derived from T cells, B-cell-depleted T cells, or PBMCs.

The participants were between about 18 and 90 years old and came from about two dozen US areas. Recovery among Cohort 3 donors was established by two negative PCRs, clearance, or symptom resolution. Repertoires were generated with immunoSEQ multiplex PCR, while TCRdb's copy carries only in-frame clones and drops some. Of 190,000 or so clones listed, around 85% were seen once; the top ten hold roughly 20%. The germline V gene encodes CDR1 MGHRA and CDR2 YSYEKL. Trimming removed 0 bases at V and 10 bases at J, with 16 bases between. This CDR3 spans 16 amino acids. This TCR derives from a man in his forties or fifties who had recovered from COVID-19. The sample taken for sequencing was PBMCs or T cells enriched from blood (not recorded which). The chain is built from TRBV4-1 and TRBJ1-6, with D perhaps TRBD1 (5 bases). The CDR3 reads CASSQDSQQGYSPLHF. The CDR3, as DNA: TGCGCCAGCAGCCAAGACTCCCAGCAGGGATACTCACCCCTCCACTTT.